The 24 T cell receptor beta chains listed next were all sequenced from one sample in a study of PD-1 blockade in classical Hodgkin lymphoma. Measured with immunoSEQ multiplex PCR; TCRdb has only the in-frame clones, and not every one. The table lists 90,000 to 130,000 clones, 89% of them singletons. In every patient, relapse followed autologous stem cell transplantation, while exposure to brentuximab vedotin differed. This specimen consisted of peripheral blood mononuclear cells (PBMCs), obtained before the second cycle of nivolumab. The source of these receptors is a human donor with classical Hodgkin lymphoma.

The chain is built from TRBV7-6 and TRBJ1-2, with 8 nucleotides matching TRBD1. The CDR3 contains 13 residues. CDR1 SGHVS and CDR2 FNYEAQ come from the germline V gene. The V segment lost 4 bases and the J segment 4 bases; nucleotides outside the gene matches: 2. CDR3 loop: CASSSQGVYGYTF. Here the CDR3 DNA reads TGTGCCAGCAGCTCACAGGGGGTCTATGGCTACACCTTC. Using reference TRBV7-6 and TRBJ1-2 for the parts outside the CDR3, the full variable domain is GAGVSQSPRYKVTKRGQDVALRCDPISGHVSLYWYRQALGQGPEFLTYFNYEAQQDKSGLPNDRFSAERPEGSISTLTIQRTEQRDSAMYRCASSSQGVYGYTFGSGTRLTVV.

This sequence joins TRBV4-1 and TRBJ1-1; TRBD1 aligns across 7 bases. This CDR3 contains 17 residues. V lost 1 base, J lost 2 bases, and 10 bases stayed unmatched. The germline V gene encodes CDR1 MGHRA and CDR2 YSYEKL. The CDR3, as DNA: TGCGCCAGCAGCCAAGCCACGGGACAGCTTCCAAACACTGAAGCTTTCTTT. Protein product: CASSQATGQLPNTEAFF.

The chain couples TRBV5-1 to TRBJ1-2; D not resolved. The CDR3 loop spans 14 amino acids. Trimming cost V 3 bases and J 2 bases, with 11 bases left between them. CDR1 and CDR2 from the germline V gene are SGHRS and YFSETQ. The CDR3 reads CASSSTGMNYGYTF. As DNA, the CDR3 is TGCGCCAGCAGCTCAACCGGGATGAACTATGGCTACACCTTC.

This chain joins TRBV30 and TRBJ2-3, with D perhaps being TRBD1 or TRBD2 (5 bases each). The germline CDR1 and CDR2 sequences are GTSNPN and SVGIG (reference sequence). Trimming pared 8 bases from V and 4 bases from J, leaving 25 bases between. This CDR3 has 16 residues. CDR3 coding DNA: TGTGCCGCTACAATCCTGGGCCCCGGGGACCCAGATACGCAGTATTTT. Residues: CAATILGPGDPDTQYF. Looking up the rest from reference TRBV30 and TRBJ2-3 gives the full variable domain: SQTIHQWPATLVQPVGSPLSLECTVEGTSNPNLYWYRQAAGRGLQLLFYSVGIGQISSEVPQNLSASRPQDRQFILSSKKLLLSDSGFYLCAATILGPGDPDTQYFGPGTRLTVL.

A single count supports this clone. In nucleotides, the CDR3 is TGTGCCAGCAGCCGCGGACAGGGTGGGCTGGCCGGGGAGCTGTTTTTT. The encoded protein is CASSRGQGGLAGELFF. V usage is TRBV5-4 and J usage is TRBJ2-2; 8 positions agree with TRBD1. CDR1 SGHNT and CDR2 YYREEE come from the germline V gene (reference sequence). The length of the CDR3 is 16 residues. The V and J ends lost 4 bases and 6 bases, in that order; junction bases with no gene match: 11.

This rearrangement joins TRBV9 to TRBJ2-7; 7 positions agree with TRBD1. Looked up from germline, CDR1 is SGDLS and CDR2 is YYNGEE. CDR3 length equals 16 residues. V was clipped by 3 bases and J by 6 bases; unmatched bases: 15. The CDR3: CASSAYSGQKRTEQYF. CDR3 nucleotides: TGTGCCAGCAGCGCGTATTCGGGACAGAAAAGAACCGAGCAGTACTTC.

This sequence joins TRBV7-2 and TRBJ1-4, with D perhaps matching TRBD1 (5 bases). Trimming cost V 7 bases and J 3 bases, with 12 bases left between them. CDR3 length: 14 residues. Germline CDR1 reads SGHTA; CDR2 reads FQGNSA. This CDR3 is CASTGGGPNEKLFF. Written as DNA, the CDR3 is TGTGCCAGCACCGGTGGGGGTCCTAATGAAAAACTGTTTTTT.

This chain links TRBV18 with TRBJ2-1; no firm D call. There are 17 residues in the CDR3. Germline CDR1 KGHSH, CDR2 LQKENI. Between the trimmed V and J ends, which lost 0 bases and 4 bases, there was a span of 16 bases. Here the CDR3 reads CASSPPAGHPHYNEQFF. As DNA, the CDR3 is TGTGCCAGCTCACCACCGGCAGGCCACCCTCATTACAATGAGCAGTTCTTC. Full variable domain (rest looked up from reference TRBV18 and TRBJ2-1): NAGVMQNPRHLVRRRGQEARLRCSPMKGHSHVYWYRQLPEEGLKFMVYLQKENIIDESGMPKERFSAEFPKEGPSILRIQQVVRGDSAAYFCASSPPAGHPHYNEQFFGPGTRLTVL.

V gene TRBV6-5 combines with J gene TRBJ1-2; 9 bases align to TRBD1. CDR3 length: 14 amino acids. The V and J ends lost 5 bases and 8 bases, in that order; junction bases with no gene match: 9. Looked up from germline, CDR1 is MNHEY and CDR2 is SVGAGI. The CDR3 nucleotides are TGTGCCAGCAGTCCGGGACAGGGCACAGCGGGCTACACCTTC. Protein sequence: CASSPGQGTAGYTF.

The chain links TRBV28 to TRBJ2-1; TRBD2 matches at 9 bases. J gave up 12 bases and V 6 bases, and 24 bases lay outside the gene matches. From germline, CDR1 is MDHEN and CDR2 SYDVKM. The CDR3 sequence is 18 residues long. In DNA form, the CDR3 reads TGTGCCAGCAGCCGAAGCGGGGGCGGGAGGGCCCGGGGGACCCCGCAGTTCTTC. Its protein is CASSRSGGGRARGTPQFF.

This chain links TRBV2 with TRBJ2-1; possible D gene TRBD2, 6 bases. The germline gives CDR1 SNHLY, CDR2 FYNNEI. The length of the CDR3 is 13 residues. The V and J ends lost 10 bases and 8 bases respectively, with 18 bases between them. CDR3 bases: TGTGCCACCCGGGACTTGCGTACCGATGAGCAGTTCTTC. Translating gives CATRDLRTDEQFF.

Comment on this clone: One junction end does not reproduce the germline sequence, and a read error may be involved. The DNA for the CDR3 is TGCGCCAGCAGCCTAGGACAGGGTTCCTCCGAGCAGTACTTC. Its protein is CASSLGQGSSEQYF. The chain joins TRBV5-1 to TRBJ2-7, with 8 bases lining up with TRBD1. The V gene's germline CDR1 is SGHRS and CDR2 YFSETQ. The CDR3 loop spans 14 amino acids.

V is TRBV30 and J is TRBJ1-4; perhaps TRBD1 as D (5 bases). CDR1 GTSNPN and CDR2 SVGIG come from the germline V gene (reference sequence). Trimming left V 0 bases short and J 5 bases short, with 13 bases between. The CDR3 runs 15 residues. The CDR3, as DNA: TGTGCCTGGAGTGTCTGGGGCCGAAAGAATGAAAAACTGTTTTTT. Translation gives CAWSVWGRKNEKLFF.

The chain uses TRBV2 and TRBJ2-7; 7 nucleotides line up with TRBD1. This CDR3 has 15 residues. Germline values: CDR1 SNHLY, CDR2 FYNNEI. The J segment lost 2 bases and the V segment lost 6 bases, leaving 10 bases of the junction unmatched. The CDR3 here is CASRRDRGETYEQYF. The CDR3 DNA sequence: TGTGCCAGCAGAAGGGACAGAGGGGAAACCTACGAGCAGTACTTC.

The chain joins TRBV10-1 to TRBJ2-7, with D possibly TRBD1 on 5 matching bases. Germline CDR1 is WNHNN and CDR2 is SYGVQD (reference sequence). Trimming took off 7 bases at V and 2 bases at J, with 15 bases between the two ends. This CDR3 has 14 amino acids. CDR3 in DNA: TGCGCCAGCATCATAGGACATTCCACCTACGAGCAGTACTTC. This sequence encodes CASIIGHSTYEQYF.

The chain links TRBV7-2 to TRBJ1-2; D is possibly TRBD1 (5 bases). From germline, CDR1 is SGHTA and CDR2 FQGNSA. The CDR3 spans 14 residues. V lost 6 bases to trimming and J lost 6 bases, with 17 bases between them. The CDR3, as DNA: TGTGCCAGCAGTCCAGAACCGACAGCCGATGGCTACACCTTC. Its protein product is CASSPEPTADGYTF. The full variable domain, rest sourced from reference TRBV7-2 and TRBJ1-2, is GAGVSQSPSNKVTEKGKDVELRCDPISGHTALYWYRQSLGQGLEFLIYFQGNSAPDKSGLPSDRFSAERTGGSVSTLTIQRTQQEDSAVYLCASSPEPTADGYTFGSGTRLTVV.

The V call is TRBV19, the J call TRBJ2-3; D gene ambiguous. From germline, CDR1 is LNHDA and CDR2 SQIVND (reference sequence). This CDR3 spans 13 amino acids. Trimming left V 5 bases short and J 0 bases short, with 6 bases between. CDR3 nucleotides: TGTGCCAGTAGTGAGTGGAGCACAGATACGCAGTATTTT. Residues: CASSEWSTDTQYF.

The chain is built from TRBV13 and TRBJ2-5; D possibly corresponds to TRBD1 (6 bases). Per the germline V gene, CDR1 is PRHDT and CDR2 is FYEKMQ (reference sequence). This CDR3 region has 16 residues. Trimming pared 5 bases from V and 1 base from J, leaving 17 bases between. CDR3: CASSTYRAAPQETQYF. The CDR3 bases are TGTGCCAGCAGCACTTACAGGGCCGCACCCCAAGAGACCCAGTACTTC.

The chain uses TRBV15 and TRBJ2-1; D might be TRBD2 (6 bases). V was cut by 4 bases and J by 7 bases, with 14 bases left in between. Germline CDR1 is LNHNV and CDR2 is YYDKDF (reference sequence). The CDR3 runs 14 residues. The CDR3 DNA follows: TGTGCCACCAGCATGCCGGGAGTAACGAATGAGCAGTTCTTC. Translating gives CATSMPGVTNEQFF.

The J gene is TRBJ2-5, the V gene TRBV6-6; D is unclear. The DNA matches TRBJ2-7 better at its end, which makes the J call doubtful. The germline V gene has CDR1 MNHNY and CDR2 SVGAGI (reference sequence). The CDR3 covers 14 residues. The CDR3 loop reads CASNGPGVSYEQYF. In nucleotides, the CDR3 is TGTGCCAGCAATGGGCCGGGCGTCTCCTACGAGCAGTACTTC.

Concerning this clone: An end of the junction differs from the germline gene, which may be a read error. The chain carries TRBV28 and TRBJ1-1; perhaps TRBD1 as D (5 bases). The CDR3 is made up of 12 amino acids. From germline, CDR1 is MDHEN and CDR2 SYDVKM. This chain's CDR3 is CASSFRTGRVGF. The CDR3 bases are TGTGCCAGCAGTTTTCGCACAGGCAGGGTGGGCTTT. Together with reference TRBV28 and TRBJ1-1, the CDR3 gives the full variable domain: DVKVTQSSRYLVKRTGEKVFLECVQDMDHENMFWYRQDPGLGLRLIYFSYDVKMKEKGDIPEGYSVSREKKERFSLILESASTNQTSMYLCASSFRTGRVGFGQGTRLTVV.

J is TRBJ1-1 and V is TRBV14; no reliable D call. In germline, CDR1 is SGHDN, CDR2 FVKESK. With 3 bases removed from V and 3 bases from J, the gap between germline ends came to 20 bases. The CDR3 spans 17 residues. The CDR3 coding sequence is TGTGCCAGCAGCCACAGTCTTGGGAGGGTAGACGACACTGAAGCTTTCTTT. Protein product: CASSHSLGRVDDTEAFF.

This chain connects TRBV28 to TRBJ1-1; D remains unclear. The CDR3 sequence is 13 residues long. The germline gives CDR1 MDHEN, CDR2 SYDVKM. V was trimmed by 2 bases and J by 1 base, leaving 5 bases between them. Here the CDR3 DNA reads TGTGCCAGCAGTTTAAGTGAGAACACTGAAGCTTTCTTT. Translation: CASSLSENTEAFF.

The genes are TRBV27 and TRBJ1-5, with no clear D. Germline CDR1 is MNHEY and CDR2 is SMNVEV (reference sequence). The germline V and J ends were trimmed by 6 bases and 1 base, with 22 bases remaining between them. This CDR3 contains 18 residues. The DNA of the CDR3 is TGTGCCAGCAGCCAAACCCTATCGGGGTTTGTCAGCAATCAGCCCCAGCATTTT. This gives the protein CASSQTLSGFVSNQPQHF.